This T cell receptor beta chain stems from a study of T cells in narcolepsy. Across the whole study: Donors had narcolepsy type 1 or type 2, or were healthy controls. Study-level results: No autoreactive T cell clone sequences appeared in some memory CD4+ repertoires. HCRT-specific and TRIB2-specific autoreactive clonotypes appeared among same-patient CSF and blood CD4+ clonotypes. Healthy controls reportedly lacked the autoreactive clonotypes serially found in patients' blood.

The assay was immunoSEQ multiplex PCR, and TCRdb's table has in-frame clones only and misses some. The sample has about 22,000 clones, around 81% seen once. This clone was seen a few times. The target antigen is unknown. J gave up 4 bases and V 5 bases, and 5 bases lay outside the gene matches. The germline gives CDR1 SGHDT, CDR2 YYEEEE. The CDR3 runs 13 residues. The sample taken for sequencing was memory (CD45RA-) CD4+ T cells from blood. The V gene is TRBV5-6, the J gene TRBJ1-2; 7 positions agree with TRBD1. This TCR was sampled from a human donor in good health. DNA for the CDR3: TGTGCCAGCAGTACCGGGACAGCCTATGGCTACACCTTC. Encoded protein: CASSTGTAYGYTF.